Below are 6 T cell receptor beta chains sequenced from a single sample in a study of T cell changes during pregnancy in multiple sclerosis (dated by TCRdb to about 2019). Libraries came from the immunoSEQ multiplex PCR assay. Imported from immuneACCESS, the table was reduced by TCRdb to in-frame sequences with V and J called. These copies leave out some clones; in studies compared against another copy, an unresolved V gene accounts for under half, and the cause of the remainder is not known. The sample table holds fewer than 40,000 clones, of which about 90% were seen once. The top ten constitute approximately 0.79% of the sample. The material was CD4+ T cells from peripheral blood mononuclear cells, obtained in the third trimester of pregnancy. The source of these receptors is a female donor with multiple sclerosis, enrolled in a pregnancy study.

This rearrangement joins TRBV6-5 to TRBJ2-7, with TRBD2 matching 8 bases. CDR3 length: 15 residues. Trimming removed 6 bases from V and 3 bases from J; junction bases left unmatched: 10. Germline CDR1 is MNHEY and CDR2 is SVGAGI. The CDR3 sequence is CASRPDIAGSYEQYF. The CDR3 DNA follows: TGTGCCAGCAGACCCGATATAGCGGGGAGCTACGAGCAGTACTTC.

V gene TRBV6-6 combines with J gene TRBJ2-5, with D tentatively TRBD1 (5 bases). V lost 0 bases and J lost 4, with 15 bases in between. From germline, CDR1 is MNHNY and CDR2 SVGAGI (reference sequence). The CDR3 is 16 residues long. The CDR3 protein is CASSYSLQGRGETQYF. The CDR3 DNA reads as TGTGCCAGCAGTTACTCGTTGCAGGGCAGAGGAGAGACCCAGTACTTC.

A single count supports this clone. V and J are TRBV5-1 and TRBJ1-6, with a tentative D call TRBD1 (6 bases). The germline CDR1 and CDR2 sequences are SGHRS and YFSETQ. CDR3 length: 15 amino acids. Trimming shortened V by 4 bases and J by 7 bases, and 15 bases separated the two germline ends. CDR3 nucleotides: TGCGCCAGCAGCAAGGGACAAGGAGAGAATTCACCCCTCCACTTT. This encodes CASSKGQGENSPLHF. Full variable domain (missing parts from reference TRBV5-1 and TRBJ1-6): KAGVTQTPRYLIKTRGQQVTLSCSPISGHRSVSWYQQTPGQGLQFLFEYFSETQRNKGNFPGRFSGRQFSNSRSEMNVSTLELGDSALYLCASSKGQGENSPLHFGNGTRLTVT.

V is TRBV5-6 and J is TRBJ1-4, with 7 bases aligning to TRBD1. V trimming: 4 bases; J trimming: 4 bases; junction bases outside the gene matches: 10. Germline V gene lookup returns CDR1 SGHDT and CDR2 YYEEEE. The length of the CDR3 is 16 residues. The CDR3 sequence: CASSPPGGYSNEKLFF. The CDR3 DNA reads TGTGCCAGCAGCCCACCAGGGGGTTATAGTAATGAAAAACTGTTTTTT.

CDR3 amino acids: CASSFPRLAAETQYF. CDR3 coding DNA: TGTGCCAGCAGTTTCCCTCGACTAGCAGCAGAGACCCAGTACTTC. The chain carries TRBV28 and TRBJ2-5, with 7 bases lining up with TRBD2. Germline V gives CDR1 MDHEN, CDR2 SYDVKM. The CDR3 contains 15 residues. Trimming at V came to 3 bases and at J to 4 bases, leaving 8 bases not matched to a gene.

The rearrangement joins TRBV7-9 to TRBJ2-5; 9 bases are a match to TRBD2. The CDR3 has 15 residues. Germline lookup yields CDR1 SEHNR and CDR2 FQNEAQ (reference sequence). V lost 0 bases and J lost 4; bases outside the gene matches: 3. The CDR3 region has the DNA TGTGCCAGCAGCTTAGCGCTAGCGGGGCCAGAGACCCAGTACTTC. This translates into CASSLALAGPETQYF.